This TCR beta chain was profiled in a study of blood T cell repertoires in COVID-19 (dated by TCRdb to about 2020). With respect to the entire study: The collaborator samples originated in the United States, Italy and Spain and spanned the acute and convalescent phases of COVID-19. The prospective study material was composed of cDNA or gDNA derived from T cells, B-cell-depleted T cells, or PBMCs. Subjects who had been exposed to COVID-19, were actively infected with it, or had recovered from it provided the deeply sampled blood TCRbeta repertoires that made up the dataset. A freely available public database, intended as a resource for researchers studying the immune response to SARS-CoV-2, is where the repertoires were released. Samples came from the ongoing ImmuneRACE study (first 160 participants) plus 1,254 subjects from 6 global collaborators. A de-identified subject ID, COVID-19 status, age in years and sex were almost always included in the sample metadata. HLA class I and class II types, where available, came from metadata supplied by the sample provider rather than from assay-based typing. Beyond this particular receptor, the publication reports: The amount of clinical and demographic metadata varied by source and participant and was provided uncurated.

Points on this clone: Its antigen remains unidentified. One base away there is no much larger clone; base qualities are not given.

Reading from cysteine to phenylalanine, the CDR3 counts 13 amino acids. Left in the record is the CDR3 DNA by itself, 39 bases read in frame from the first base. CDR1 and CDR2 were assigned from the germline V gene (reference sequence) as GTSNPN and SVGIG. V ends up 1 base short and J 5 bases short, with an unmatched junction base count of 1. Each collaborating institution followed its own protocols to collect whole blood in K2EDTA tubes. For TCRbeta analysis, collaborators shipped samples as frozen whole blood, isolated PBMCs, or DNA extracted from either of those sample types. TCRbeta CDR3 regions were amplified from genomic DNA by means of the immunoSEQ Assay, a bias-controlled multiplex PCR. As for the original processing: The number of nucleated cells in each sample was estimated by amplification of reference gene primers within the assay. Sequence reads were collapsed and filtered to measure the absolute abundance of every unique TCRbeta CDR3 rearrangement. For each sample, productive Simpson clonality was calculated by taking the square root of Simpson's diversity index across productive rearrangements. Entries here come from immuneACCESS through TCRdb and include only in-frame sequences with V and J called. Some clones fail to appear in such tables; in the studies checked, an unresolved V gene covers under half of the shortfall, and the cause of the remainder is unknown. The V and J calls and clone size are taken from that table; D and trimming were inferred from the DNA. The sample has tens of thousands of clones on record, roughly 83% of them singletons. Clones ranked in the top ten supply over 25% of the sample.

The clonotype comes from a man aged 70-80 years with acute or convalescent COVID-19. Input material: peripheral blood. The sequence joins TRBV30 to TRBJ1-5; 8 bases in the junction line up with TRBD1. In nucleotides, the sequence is TGTGCCTGGAGTGAGGACAGGGATCAGCCCCAGCATTTT. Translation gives CAWSEDRDQPQHF.